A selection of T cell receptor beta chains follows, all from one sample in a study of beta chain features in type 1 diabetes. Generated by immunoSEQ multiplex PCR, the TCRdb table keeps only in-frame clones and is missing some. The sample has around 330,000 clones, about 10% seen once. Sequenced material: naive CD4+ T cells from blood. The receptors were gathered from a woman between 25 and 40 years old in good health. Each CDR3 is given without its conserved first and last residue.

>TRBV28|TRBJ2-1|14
ASSLSASRFYNEQF
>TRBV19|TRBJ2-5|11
ASSTQYQETQY
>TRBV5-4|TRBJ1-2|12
ASSSGTELHGYT
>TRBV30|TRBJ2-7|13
AWSTQTGGRYEQY
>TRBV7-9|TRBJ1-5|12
ASSEGHTVTPQH
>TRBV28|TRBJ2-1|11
ASRSYRGNEQF
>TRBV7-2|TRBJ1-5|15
ASSAQPGTGVGQPQH
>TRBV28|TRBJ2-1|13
ASSLDGSPNNEQF
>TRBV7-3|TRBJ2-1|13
ASSLMGLARDEQF
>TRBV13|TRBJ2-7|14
ASSLGLAGGAHEQY
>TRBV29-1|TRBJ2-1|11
SVRSTSSGEQF
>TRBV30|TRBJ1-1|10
AQVGGDTEAF
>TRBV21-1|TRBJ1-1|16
ASSKGRQALKVNTEAF
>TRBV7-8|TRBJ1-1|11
ASSLTGDTEAF
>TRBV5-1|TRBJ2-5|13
ASSLEVRGVVTQY
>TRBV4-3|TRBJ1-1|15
ASSQDNVGAPNTEAF
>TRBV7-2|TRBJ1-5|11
ASSWDSDQPQH
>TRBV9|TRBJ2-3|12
ASSVLQGTDTQY
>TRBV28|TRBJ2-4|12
ASSIEQGAGIQY
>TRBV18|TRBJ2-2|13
ASSTGGTGGGELF
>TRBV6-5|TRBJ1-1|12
ASSYSEGQGSAF
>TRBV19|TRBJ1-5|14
ASRLTGGYSNQPQH
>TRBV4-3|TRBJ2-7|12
ASSQEPLSYEQY
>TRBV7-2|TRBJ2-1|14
ASSLASGGSYNEQF
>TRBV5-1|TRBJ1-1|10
ASSLTGTEAF
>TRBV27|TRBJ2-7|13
ASSFRGRGSHEQY
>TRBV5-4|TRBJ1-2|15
ASSLKSTGTANYGYT
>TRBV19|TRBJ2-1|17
ASSITSGRAPSSYNEQF